The following is a T cell receptor (beta chain) sequence with its context. The source of the sample is a study of blood T cell repertoires in COVID-19. Germline V gene data show CDR1 as KGHSH and CDR2 as LQKENI. The V and J ends lost 4 bases and 6 bases, in that order; junction bases with no gene match: 5. This CDR3 comprises 14 residues. Cohort 3 recovery required two negative PCRs, clearance, or symptom resolution. Source study methods: How many nucleated cells were present was estimated from reference gene primer amplification. Generated by immunoSEQ multiplex PCR, the TCRdb table keeps only in-frame clones and is missing some. For V, J and clone size, that table is used; D and trimming come from the DNA. The table shows around 380,000 clones, with around 87% occurring only once.

Sequences were obtained from PBMCs or T cells enriched from blood (not recorded which). The V and J genes are TRBV18 and TRBJ1-1, with 10 bases that match TRBD1. The TCR was taken from a man younger than 45 who had recovered from COVID-19. The CDR3 sequence is CASSRQGARAEAFF. The DNA of the CDR3 is TGTGCCAGCTCACGACAGGGGGCGAGGGCTGAAGCTTTCTTT.